Each of the 32 T cell receptor beta chains below was sequenced from the same sample in a study of CD4 T cells in relation to SARS-CoV-2 and coronaviruses (dated by TCRdb to the early 2020s). Library preparation used the immunoSEQ multiplex PCR assay. TCRdb carries this immuneACCESS record with in-frame sequences only. Its versions omit some clonotypes, under half of them owing to an unresolved V gene in the studies checked, with the rest unexplained. A total of 37,000 or so clones appear in this sample, roughly 85% of them only once. Clones ranked in the top ten supply roughly 4.7% of the sample. These receptors lack a known antigen. The sequenced sample was naive CD4+ T cells from PBMCs, cultured in vitro. This specimen's cell subset or site label, per the study, means: naive CD4+ T cells isolated by negative enrichment. These receptors were taken from an adult with COVID-19.

The J gene is TRBJ1-2, the V gene TRBV9; D uncertain. CDR3 length: 12 amino acids. Trimming removed 3 bases from V and 8 bases from J, with 11 bases in between. Germline V gene sequence: CDR1 SGDLS, CDR2 YYNGEE. Here the CDR3 reads CASSDSPVGYTF. CDR3 bases: TGTGCCAGCAGCGACAGCCCGGTGGGCTACACCTTC.

The sample holds a few counts of this clone. This sequence joins TRBV5-1 and TRBJ1-1; maybe TRBD1 (5 bases). CDR1 is SGHRS, CDR2 YFSETQ, per germline. The CDR3 spans 14 residues. The V gene lost 4 bases and the J gene lost 1 base, with 11 bases spanning the gap. CDR3 in amino acids: CASSEDGGNTEAFF. CDR3 nucleotides: TGCGCCAGCAGCGAAGACGGGGGGAACACTGAAGCTTTCTTT.

In this sample, this clone turned up once. The V gene is TRBV7-9, the J gene TRBJ2-3, with 10 positions matching TRBD2. Trimming at V came to 1 base and at J to 5 bases, leaving 9 bases not matched to a gene. Germline V CDR1 and CDR2: SEHNR, FQNEAQ (reference sequence). The CDR3 contains 17 residues. This CDR3 is CASSLDLAGEGQDTQYF. For the CDR3, the DNA is TGTGCCAGCAGCTTAGATCTAGCGGGAGAGGGCCAAGATACGCAGTATTTT. Full variable domain (remainder filled in from reference TRBV7-9 and TRBJ2-3): DTGVSQNPRHKITKRGQNVTFRCDPISEHNRLYWYRQTLGQGPEFLTYFQNEAQLEKSRLLSDRFSAERPKGSFSTLEIQRTEQGDSAMYLCASSLDLAGEGQDTQYFGPGTRLTVL.

This rearrangement joins TRBV28 to TRBJ2-7, with 9 bases identical to TRBD2. Per germline, CDR1 MDHEN and CDR2 SYDVKM. CDR3 size: 15 residues. The V gene end was trimmed by 3 bases and the J gene end by 4 bases; junction bases not matched to a gene: 7. The DNA for the CDR3 is TGTGCCAGCAGTTTTTCTAGCGGGATATTGTACGAGCAGTACTTC. It encodes CASSFSSGILYEQYF.

The rearrangement links TRBV6-6 to TRBJ1-6; D remains unclear. The CDR3 sequence is 16 residues long. The ends were cut back, 0 bases at V and 7 bases at J, with 13 bases in the middle. CDR1 is MNHNY and CDR2 is SVGAGI in the germline V gene (reference sequence). CDR3 nucleotide sequence: TGTGCCAGCAGTTACTCGACGCACAGCTTGAATTCACCCCTCCACTTT. Translating it yields CASSYSTHSLNSPLHF.

The genes are TRBV6-5 and TRBJ1-4; 9 bases are shared with TRBD1. The CDR3 totals 15 residues. Germline V gene sequence: CDR1 MNHEY, CDR2 SVGAGI. V was clipped by 5 bases and J by 7 bases; unmatched bases: 8. This CDR3 is CASSKTGQGGEKLFF. Written as DNA, the CDR3 is TGTGCCAGCAGTAAAACGGGACAGGGTGGTGAAAAACTGTTTTTT.

V and J are TRBV21-1 and TRBJ2-7; TRBD2, the table's D call, was not compared with the DNA. TRBV21-1 is a pseudogene. The CDR3 consists of 14 residues. The CDR3 spells CASGRLAGPYEQYF. Written as DNA, the CDR3 is TGTGCCAGCGGAAGACTAGCGGGGCCCTACGAGCAGTACTTC.

The chain has TRBV20-1 and TRBJ2-7; D ambiguous. The CDR3 is made up of 12 amino acids. Germline V CDR1 and CDR2: DFQATT, SNEGSKA (reference sequence). The ends were cut back, 3 bases at V and 5 bases at J, with 11 bases in the middle. The chain's CDR3 is CSASGAVHEQYF. In DNA form, the CDR3 reads TGCAGTGCTAGTGGTGCCGTACACGAGCAGTACTTC.

The chain joins TRBV27 to TRBJ2-1; D may be TRBD2 (5 bases). The V end was cut by 8 bases, the J end by 9 bases, with 23 bases between. This CDR3 spans 15 amino acids. Looked up from germline, CDR1 is MNHEY and CDR2 is SMNVEV (reference sequence). CDR3 bases: TGTGCCAGCGGGTACGGGGAGACCCTAAGCGGTGAGCAGTTCTTC. Translated, it gives CASGYGETLSGEQFF.

The DNA of the CDR3 is TGTGCCAGCAGCTTAGGACCCGTGAGGGAGGACGGGGAGCTGTTTTTT. This encodes CASSLGPVREDGELFF. J is TRBJ2-2 and V is TRBV7-2; a weak D match, TRBD2 (6 bases). This CDR3 comprises 16 residues. Per the germline V gene, CDR1 is SGHTA and CDR2 is FQGNSA. With 1 base removed from V and 7 bases from J, the gap between germline ends came to 16 bases.

The rearrangement uses TRBV9 and TRBJ2-7; possibly TRBD2 for D (6 bases). This CDR3 is 15 amino acids long. Germline CDR1 SGDLS, CDR2 YYNGEE. V lost 0 bases, J lost 3 bases, and 13 bases lay in between. The CDR3 here is CASSVAAGSGYEQYF. In DNA, the CDR3 is TGTGCCAGCAGCGTAGCGGCGGGATCGGGCTACGAGCAGTACTTC.

The chain couples TRBV11-2 to TRBJ2-5; D uncertain. CDR3 length: 11 residues. The V and J ends lost 3 bases and 5 bases respectively, with 4 bases between them. Germline V lookup: CDR1 SGHAT, CDR2 FQNNGV. This chain's CDR3 is CASSFSETQYF. Here the CDR3 DNA reads TGTGCCAGCAGCTTTTCCGAGACCCAGTACTTC. The variable domain in full, with the rest retrieved from reference TRBV11-2 and TRBJ2-5, is EAGVAQSPRYKIIEKRQSVAFWCNPISGHATLYWYQQILGQGPKLLIQFQNNGVVDDSQLPKDRFSAERLKGVDSTLKIQPAKLEDSAVYLCASSFSETQYFGPGTRLLVL.

The rearrangement links TRBV6-1 to TRBJ2-3; D unresolved. The CDR3 is 14 amino acids. The ends were cut back, 3 bases at V and 4 bases at J, with 11 bases in the middle. Germline V gene data show CDR1 as MNHNS and CDR2 as SASEGT. DNA of the CDR3: TGTGCCAGCAGTGACGGTAATGGCCCAGATACGCAGTATTTT. Translated, it gives CASSDGNGPDTQYF.

J is TRBJ2-3 and V is TRBV6-6; 7 bases map to TRBD2. V lost 4 bases and J lost 9; bases outside the gene matches: 10. The CDR3 runs to 14 residues. The germline V gene has CDR1 MNHNY and CDR2 SVGAGI (reference sequence). The CDR3 here is CASSWSSGPETQYF. The DNA of the CDR3 is TGTGCCAGCAGTTGGTCTAGCGGACCGGAGACGCAGTATTTT.

This rearrangement joins TRBV12-3 or TRBV12-4 to TRBJ2-5; D gene unclear. The V gene lost 4 bases and the J gene lost 5 bases, with 11 bases spanning the gap. The CDR3 has 13 amino acids. The CDR3 region is CASSSQTWETQYF. The CDR3 nucleotides read TGTGCCAGCAGTTCACAAACGTGGGAGACCCAGTACTTC.

The gene calls are TRBV9 and TRBJ2-1; 7 bases map to TRBD2. Germline V gives CDR1 SGDLS, CDR2 YYNGEE. V lost 4 bases and J lost 0; bases outside the gene matches: 7. The CDR3 covers 16 residues. Written as DNA, the CDR3 is TGTGCCAGCAGCACAGGACGGGGGGTCTCCTACAATGAGCAGTTCTTC. It is translated as CASSTGRGVSYNEQFF.

The chain joins TRBV4-1 to TRBJ1-4; no clear D gene. Deletions cut 1 base from V and 13 bases from J, with 13 bases between. Looked up from germline, CDR1 is MGHRA and CDR2 is YSYEKL. The CDR3 totals 13 residues. The CDR3 nucleotides read TGCGCCAGCAGCCAAGTTCGTACGGGTACACTGTTTTTT. This translates into CASSQVRTGTLFF.

The CDR3 sequence: CASSLKDNSPLHF. CDR3 in DNA: TGTGCCAGCAGCCTCAAGGATAATTCACCCCTCCACTTT. The chain combines TRBV6-2 or TRBV6-3 with TRBJ1-6; D uncertain. Germline V gene data show CDR1 as MNHEY and CDR2 as SVGEGT. There are 13 residues in the CDR3. Deletions cut 6 bases from V and 5 bases from J, with 8 bases between.

The chain recombines TRBV19 with TRBJ2-7; perhaps TRBD1 as D (6 bases). The CDR3 length is 14 residues. Germline CDR1 is LNHDA and CDR2 is SQIVND (reference sequence). V lost 2 bases and J 3 bases, leaving 11 bases between the germline ends. The CDR3 reads CASSIQGTNYEQYF. The CDR3 DNA follows: TGTGCCAGTAGTATACAGGGGACCAACTACGAGCAGTACTTC.

The chain is built from TRBV11-2 and TRBJ2-5; perhaps TRBD1 as D (6 bases). This CDR3 contains 14 residues. The V and J ends lost 5 bases and 9 bases respectively, with 19 bases between them. In germline, CDR1 is SGHAT, CDR2 FQNNGV. The DNA of the CDR3 is TGTGCCAGCAGCCCGACAGGTACCCTAGCTGCCCAGTACTTC. Its translation: CASSPTGTLAAQYF. The full variable domain, rest sourced from reference TRBV11-2 and TRBJ2-5, is EAGVAQSPRYKIIEKRQSVAFWCNPISGHATLYWYQQILGQGPKLLIQFQNNGVVDDSQLPKDRFSAERLKGVDSTLKIQPAKLEDSAVYLCASSPTGTLAAQYFGPGTRLLVL.

The chain uses TRBV7-9 and TRBJ2-1; tentatively, D is TRBD1 or TRBD2 (5 bases each). The CDR3 sequence is 14 residues long. CDR1 and CDR2 (germline): SEHNR, FQNEAQ (reference sequence). V was trimmed by 4 bases and J by 6 bases, leaving 13 bases between them. The CDR3 spells CASSYRDGFNEQFF. Here the CDR3 DNA reads TGTGCCAGCAGCTACCGGGACGGATTCAATGAGCAGTTCTTC.

The chain combines TRBV10-3 with TRBJ1-4; D gene ambiguous. CDR3 size: 14 residues. Germline V gene sequence: CDR1 ENHRY, CDR2 SYGVKD. Trimming shortened V by 2 bases and J by 0 bases, and 4 bases separated the two germline ends. The CDR3 DNA follows: TGTGCCATCAGTGAGGACACAACTAATGAAAAACTGTTTTTT. It encodes CAISEDTTNEKLFF.

The V gene is TRBV10-1, the J gene TRBJ1-1; the D is unclear. The CDR3 spans 17 residues. V lost 5 bases and J 5 bases, leaving 24 bases between the germline ends. Germline V gives CDR1 WNHNN, CDR2 SYGVQD (reference sequence). CDR3 loop: CASSPFNSILRRTEAFF. The DNA of the CDR3 is TGCGCCAGCAGTCCCTTTAATTCGATCTTGAGGCGGACTGAAGCTTTCTTT.

The genes are TRBV28 and TRBJ1-5, with a weak D call TRBD1 (6 bases). V shed 7 bases and J shed 0 bases, with 13 bases lying between them. CDR1 and CDR2 from the germline V gene are MDHEN and SYDVKM. CDR3 length equals 15 residues. CDR3 in DNA: TGTGCCAGCATGAGGGGGGGGTATAGCAATCAGCCCCAGCATTTT. This codes for CASMRGGYSNQPQHF.

As for this clone: Compared with germline, one end of the junction differs, possibly owing to a read error. The gene calls are TRBV7-7 and TRBJ2-5, with D possibly being TRBD2 (5 bases). There are 13 residues in the CDR3. From germline, CDR1 is SSHAT and CDR2 FNYEAQ (reference sequence). CDR3 amino acids: CASSLALSETQYF. The DNA for the CDR3 is TGTGCTAGCAGCTTAGCGCTTTCAGAGACCCAGTACTTC.

The J gene is TRBJ2-3, the V gene TRBV7-9, with TRBD2 identical over 9 bases. CDR1 SEHNR and CDR2 FQNEAQ come from the germline V gene (reference sequence). The length of the CDR3 is 16 residues. Germline trimming cut 0 bases from V and 2 bases from J; bases unmatched to any gene: 3. The CDR3 region is CASSLAASGNTDTQYF. The CDR3, as DNA: TGTGCCAGCAGCTTAGCGGCTAGCGGGAACACAGATACGCAGTATTTT.

The V and J genes are TRBV3-1 (or the pseudogene TRBV3-2) and TRBJ2-1, with 7 bases fitting TRBD2. J was trimmed by 5 bases and V by 11 bases; bases with no gene match: 6. This CDR3 spans 12 amino acids. CDR1 and CDR2 (germline): LGHDT, YNNKEL (reference sequence). CDR3 nucleotides: TGTGCCGCGCGGGAGAGCCACAATGAGCAGTTCTTC. This gives the protein CAARESHNEQFF.

The rearrangement uses TRBV7-3 and TRBJ2-1; possibly TRBD2 for D (7 bases). The V and J ends lost 2 bases and 2 bases respectively, with 13 bases between them. Germline V gene lookup returns CDR1 SGHTA and CDR2 FQGTGA. This CDR3 has 16 residues. CDR3: CASSLAGGGTYNEQFF. The CDR3 DNA is TGTGCCAGCAGCTTAGCCGGCGGGGGCACCTACAATGAGCAGTTCTTC.

J is TRBJ2-3 and V is TRBV4-3; 10 nucleotides agree with TRBD2. The CDR3 spans 17 residues. Germline-derived CDR1 and CDR2 are LGHNA and YSLEER. The J segment lost 5 bases and the V segment lost 3 bases, leaving 11 bases of the junction unmatched. The CDR3 nucleotides are TGCGCCAGCAGCCACCTCTGGGATAGCGGGAGGAAAGATACGCAGTATTTT. Its protein product is CASSHLWDSGRKDTQYF.

The V gene is TRBV19, the J gene TRBJ2-1; D possibly corresponds to TRBD2 (5 bases). CDR3 length: 12 residues. Trimming removed 7 bases from V and 8 bases from J, with 12 bases in between. Germline lookup yields CDR1 LNHDA and CDR2 SQIVND (reference sequence). Here the CDR3 DNA reads TGTGCCAGTAAAGAGGGAGATGATGAGCAGTTCTTC. Translation gives CASKEGDDEQFF.

V usage is TRBV7-5 and J usage is TRBJ2-5; the table's D gene call, TRBD2, was not cross checked with the DNA. TRBV7-5 represents a pseudogene. This CDR3 comprises 14 residues. The CDR3 bases are TGTGCCAGAAGCCTCACTAGGTCCCAAGAGACCCAGTACTTC. Amino acids: CARSLTRSQETQYF.

The chain couples TRBV3-1 (or the pseudogene TRBV3-2) to TRBJ2-7, with D unclear. Germline CDR1 and CDR2: LGHDT and YNNKEL (reference sequence). The CDR3 has 15 amino acids. Deletions cut 1 base from V and 0 bases from J, with 10 bases between. This CDR3 reads CASSQGIGVSYEQYF. CDR3 DNA sequence: TGTGCCAGCAGCCAAGGGATTGGGGTCTCCTACGAGCAGTACTTC.